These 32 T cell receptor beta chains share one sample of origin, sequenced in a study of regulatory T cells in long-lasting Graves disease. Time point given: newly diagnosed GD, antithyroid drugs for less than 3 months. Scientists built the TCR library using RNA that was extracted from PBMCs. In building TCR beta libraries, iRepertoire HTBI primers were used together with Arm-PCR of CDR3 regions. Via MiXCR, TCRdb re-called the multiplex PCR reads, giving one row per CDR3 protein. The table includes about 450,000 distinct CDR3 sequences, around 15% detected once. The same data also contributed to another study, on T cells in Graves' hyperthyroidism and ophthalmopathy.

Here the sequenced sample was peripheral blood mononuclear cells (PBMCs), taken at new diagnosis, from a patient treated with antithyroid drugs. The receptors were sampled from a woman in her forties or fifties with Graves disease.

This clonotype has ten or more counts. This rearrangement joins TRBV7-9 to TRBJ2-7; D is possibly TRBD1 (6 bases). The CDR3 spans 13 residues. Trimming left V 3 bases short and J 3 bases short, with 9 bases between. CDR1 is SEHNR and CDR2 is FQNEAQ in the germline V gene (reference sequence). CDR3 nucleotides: TGTGCCAGCAGCTTCCTAGGGGGCTACGAGCAGTACTTC. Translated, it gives CASSFLGGYEQYF.

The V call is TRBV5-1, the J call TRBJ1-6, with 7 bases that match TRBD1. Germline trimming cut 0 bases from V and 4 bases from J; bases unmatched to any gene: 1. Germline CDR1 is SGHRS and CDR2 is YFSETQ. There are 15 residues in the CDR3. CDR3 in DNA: TGCGCCAGCAGCTTGGACAGGGGATATAATTCACCCCTCCACTTT. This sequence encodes CASSLDRGYNSPLHF.

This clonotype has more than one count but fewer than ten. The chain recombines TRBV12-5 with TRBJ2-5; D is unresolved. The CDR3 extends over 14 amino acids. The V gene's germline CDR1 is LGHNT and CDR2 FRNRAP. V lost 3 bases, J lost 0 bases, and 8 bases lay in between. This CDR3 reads CASGLWGNQETQYF. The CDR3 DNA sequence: TGTGCTAGTGGTTTATGGGGAAACCAAGAGACCCAGTACTTC.

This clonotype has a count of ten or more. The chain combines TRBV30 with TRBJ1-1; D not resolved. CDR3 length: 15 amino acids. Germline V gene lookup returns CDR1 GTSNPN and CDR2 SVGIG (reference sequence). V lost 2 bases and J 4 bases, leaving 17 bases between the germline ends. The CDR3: CAWSKLGTEGTEAFF. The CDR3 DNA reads TGTGCCTGGAGTAAGCTAGGAACTGAGGGCACTGAAGCTTTCTTT.

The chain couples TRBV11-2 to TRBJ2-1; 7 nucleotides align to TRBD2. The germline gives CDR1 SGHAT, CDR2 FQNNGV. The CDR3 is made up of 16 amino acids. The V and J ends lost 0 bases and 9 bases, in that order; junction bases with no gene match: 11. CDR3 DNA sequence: TGTGCCAGCAGCTTAGATCAGGCTAGCGGATCCAGTGAGCAGTTCTTC. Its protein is CASSLDQASGSSEQFF.

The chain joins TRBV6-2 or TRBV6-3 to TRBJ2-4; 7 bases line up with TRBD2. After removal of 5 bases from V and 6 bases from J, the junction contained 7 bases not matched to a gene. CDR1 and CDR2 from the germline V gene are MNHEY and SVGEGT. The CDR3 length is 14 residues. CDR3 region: CASSEDGGRNIQYF. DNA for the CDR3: TGTGCCAGCAGTGAAGACGGGGGGAGAAACATTCAGTACTTC.

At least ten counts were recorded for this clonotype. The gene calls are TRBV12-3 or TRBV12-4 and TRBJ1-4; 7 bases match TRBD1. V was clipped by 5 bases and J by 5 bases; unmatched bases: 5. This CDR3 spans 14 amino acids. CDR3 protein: CASSEQGLNEKLFF. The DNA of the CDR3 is TGTGCCAGCAGTGAACAGGGGTTGAATGAAAAACTGTTTTTT.

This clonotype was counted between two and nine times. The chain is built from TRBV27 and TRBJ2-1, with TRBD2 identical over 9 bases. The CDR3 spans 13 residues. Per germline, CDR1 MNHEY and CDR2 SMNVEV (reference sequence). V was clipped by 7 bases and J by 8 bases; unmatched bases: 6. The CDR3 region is CASTLAGRDEQFF. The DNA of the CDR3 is TGTGCCAGCACGCTAGCGGGAAGGGATGAGCAGTTCTTC.

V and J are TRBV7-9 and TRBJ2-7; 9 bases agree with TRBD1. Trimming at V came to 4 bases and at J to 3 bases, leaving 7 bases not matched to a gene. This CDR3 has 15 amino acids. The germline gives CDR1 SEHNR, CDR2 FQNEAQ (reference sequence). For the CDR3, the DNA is TGTGCCAGCAGCTCGCGGGACAGGGCAGGCTACGAGCAGTACTTC. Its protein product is CASSSRDRAGYEQYF.

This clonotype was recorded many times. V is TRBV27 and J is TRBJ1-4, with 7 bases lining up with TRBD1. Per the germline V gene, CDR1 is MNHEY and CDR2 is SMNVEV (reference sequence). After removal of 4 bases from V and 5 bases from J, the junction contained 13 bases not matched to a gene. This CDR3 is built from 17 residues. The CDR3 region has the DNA TGTGCCAGCAGTTCCCGCACCAAGGGACAGTTGAATGAAAAACTGTTTTTT. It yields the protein CASSSRTKGQLNEKLFF. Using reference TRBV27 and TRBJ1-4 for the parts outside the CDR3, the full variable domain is EAQVTQNPRYLITVTGKKLTVTCSQNMNHEYMSWYRQDPGLGLRQIYYSMNVEVTDKGDVPEGYKVSRKEKRNFPLILESPSPNQTSLYFCASSSRTKGQLNEKLFFGSGTQLSVL.

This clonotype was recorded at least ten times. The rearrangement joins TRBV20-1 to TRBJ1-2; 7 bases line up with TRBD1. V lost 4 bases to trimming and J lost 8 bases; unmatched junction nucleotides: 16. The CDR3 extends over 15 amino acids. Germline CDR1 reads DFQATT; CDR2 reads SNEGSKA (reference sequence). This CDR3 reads CSANGQALGTRGYTF. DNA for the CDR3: TGCAGTGCTAACGGACAGGCGCTGGGGACAAGGGGCTACACCTTC.

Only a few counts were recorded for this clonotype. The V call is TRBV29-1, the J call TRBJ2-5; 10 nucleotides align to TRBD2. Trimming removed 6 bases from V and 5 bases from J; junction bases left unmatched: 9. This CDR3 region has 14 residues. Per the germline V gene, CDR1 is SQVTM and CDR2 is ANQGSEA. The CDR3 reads CSVKSGRGYETQYF. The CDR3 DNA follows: TGCAGCGTGAAAAGCGGGAGGGGTTATGAGACCCAGTACTTC.

CDR3 amino acids: CSVPFRVSGANVLTF. The CDR3 nucleotides are TGCAGTGTCCCCTTCAGGGTCTCTGGGGCCAACGTCCTGACTTTC. This chain uses TRBV20-1 with TRBJ2-6, with D possibly TRBD1 on 5 matching bases. The CDR3 is made up of 15 amino acids. Germline CDR1 and CDR2: DFQATT and SNEGSKA (reference sequence). V was cut by 7 bases and J by 0 bases, with 13 bases left in between.

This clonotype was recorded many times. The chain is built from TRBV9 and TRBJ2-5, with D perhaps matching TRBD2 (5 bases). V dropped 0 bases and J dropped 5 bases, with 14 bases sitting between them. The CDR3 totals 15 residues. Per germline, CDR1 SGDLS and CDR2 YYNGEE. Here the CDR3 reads CASSVVGGSGETQYF. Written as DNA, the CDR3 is TGTGCCAGCAGCGTAGTGGGTGGGAGTGGGGAGACCCAGTACTTC.

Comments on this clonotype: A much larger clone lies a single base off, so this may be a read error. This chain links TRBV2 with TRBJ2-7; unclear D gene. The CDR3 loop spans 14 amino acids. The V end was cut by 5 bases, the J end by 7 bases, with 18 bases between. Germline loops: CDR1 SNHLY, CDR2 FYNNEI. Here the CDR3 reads CASSYSKSHNEQYF. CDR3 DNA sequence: TGTGCCAGCAGTTACTCGAAGAGTCACAATGAGCAGTACTTC. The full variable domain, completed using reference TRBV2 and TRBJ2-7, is EPEVTQTPSHQVTQMGQEVILRCVPISNHLYFYWYRQILGQKVEFLVSFYNNEISEKSEIFDDQFSVERPDGSNFTLKIRSTKLEDSAMYFCASSYSKSHNEQYFGPGTRLTVT.

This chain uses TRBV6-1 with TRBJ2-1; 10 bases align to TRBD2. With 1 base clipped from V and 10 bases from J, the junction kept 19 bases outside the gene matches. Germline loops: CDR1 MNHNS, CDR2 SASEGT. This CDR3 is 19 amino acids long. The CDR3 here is CASSEGRVRGAGGYGEQFF. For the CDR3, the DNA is TGTGCCAGCAGTGAAGGACGAGTCAGGGGAGCGGGAGGGTACGGAGAGCAGTTCTTC.

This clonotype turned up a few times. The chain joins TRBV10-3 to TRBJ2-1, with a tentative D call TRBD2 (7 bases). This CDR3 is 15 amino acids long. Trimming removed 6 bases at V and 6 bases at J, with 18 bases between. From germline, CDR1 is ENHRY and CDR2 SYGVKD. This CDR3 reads CAISGEGEGRNEQFF. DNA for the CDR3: TGTGCCATCAGCGGGGAGGGGGAGGGCCGCAATGAGCAGTTCTTC.

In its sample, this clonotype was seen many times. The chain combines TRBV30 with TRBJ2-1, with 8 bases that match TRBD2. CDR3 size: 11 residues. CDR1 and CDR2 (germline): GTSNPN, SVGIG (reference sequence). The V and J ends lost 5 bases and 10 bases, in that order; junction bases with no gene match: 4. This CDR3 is CAWGLAGEQFF. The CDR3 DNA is TGTGCCTGGGGCTTAGCGGGAGAGCAGTTCTTC.

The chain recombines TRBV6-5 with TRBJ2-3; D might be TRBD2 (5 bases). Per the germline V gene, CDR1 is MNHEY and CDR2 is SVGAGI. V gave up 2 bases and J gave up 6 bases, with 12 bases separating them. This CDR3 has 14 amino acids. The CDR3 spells CASSYATSPDTQYF. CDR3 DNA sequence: TGTGCCAGCAGTTACGCAACTAGTCCGGATACGCAGTATTTT.

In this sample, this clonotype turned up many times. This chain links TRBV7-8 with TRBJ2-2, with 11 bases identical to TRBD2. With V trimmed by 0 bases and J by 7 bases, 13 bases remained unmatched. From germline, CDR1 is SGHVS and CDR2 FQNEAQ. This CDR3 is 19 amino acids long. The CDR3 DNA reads TGTGCCAGCAGCTTAGCACGACTAGCGGGAATAGGCGGTCGCGGGGAGCTGTTTTTT. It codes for CASSLARLAGIGGRGELFF.

CDR3 sequence: CASRQGAGVSYTF. CDR3 nucleotide sequence: TGTGCCAGCCGACAGGGGGCGGGTGTTAGCTACACCTTC. The rearrangement links TRBV3-1 to TRBJ1-2, with 10 bases identical to TRBD1. CDR1 is LGHDT and CDR2 is YNNKEL in the germline V gene (reference sequence). After removal of 8 bases from V and 9 bases from J, the junction contained 9 bases not matched to a gene. This CDR3 has 13 amino acids.

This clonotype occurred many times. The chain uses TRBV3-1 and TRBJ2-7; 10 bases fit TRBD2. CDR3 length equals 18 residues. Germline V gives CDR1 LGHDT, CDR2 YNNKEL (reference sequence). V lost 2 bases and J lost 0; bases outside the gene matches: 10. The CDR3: CASSQQAGGSPSSYEQYF. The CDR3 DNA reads TGTGCCAGCAGCCAACAAGCGGGAGGGAGCCCCAGCTCCTACGAGCAGTACTTC.

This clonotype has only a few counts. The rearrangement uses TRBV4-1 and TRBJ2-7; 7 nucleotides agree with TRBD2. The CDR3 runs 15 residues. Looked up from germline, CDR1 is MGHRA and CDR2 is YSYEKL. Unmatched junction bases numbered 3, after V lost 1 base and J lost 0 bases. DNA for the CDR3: TGCGCCAGCAGCCAAGTGCTAGCGGACTCCTACGAGCAGTACTTC. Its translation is CASSQVLADSYEQYF.

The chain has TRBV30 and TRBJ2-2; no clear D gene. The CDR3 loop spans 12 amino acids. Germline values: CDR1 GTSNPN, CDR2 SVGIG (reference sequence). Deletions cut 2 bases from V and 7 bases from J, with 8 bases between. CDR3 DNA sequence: TGTGCCTGGAGTCCCAGCGTCGGGGAGCTGTTTTTT. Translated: CAWSPSVGELFF.

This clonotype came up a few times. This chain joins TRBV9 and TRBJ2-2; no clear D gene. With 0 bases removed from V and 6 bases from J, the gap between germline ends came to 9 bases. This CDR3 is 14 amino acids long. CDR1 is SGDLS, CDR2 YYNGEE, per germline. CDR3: CASSVGGSAGELFF. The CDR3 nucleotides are TGTGCCAGCAGCGTAGGAGGCTCGGCCGGGGAGCTGTTTTTT. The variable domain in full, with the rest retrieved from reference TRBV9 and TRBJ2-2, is DSGVTQTPKHLITATGQRVTLRCSPRSGDLSVYWYQQSLDQGLQFLIQYYNGEERAKGNILERFSAQQFPDLHSELNLSSLELGDSALYFCASSVGGSAGELFFGEGSRLTVL.

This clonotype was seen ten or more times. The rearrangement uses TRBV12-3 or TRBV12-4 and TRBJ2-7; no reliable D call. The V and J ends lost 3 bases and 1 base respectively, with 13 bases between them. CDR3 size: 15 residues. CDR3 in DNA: TGTGCCAGCAGTTTCGGCCTGGGGAAGTCCTACGAGCAGTACTTC. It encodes CASSFGLGKSYEQYF.

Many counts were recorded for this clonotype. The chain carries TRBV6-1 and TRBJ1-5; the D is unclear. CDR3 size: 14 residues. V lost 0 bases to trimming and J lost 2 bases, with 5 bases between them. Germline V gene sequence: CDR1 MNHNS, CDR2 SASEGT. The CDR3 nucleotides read TGTGCCAGCAGTGAAGCGCTTGGCAATCAGCCCCAGCATTTT. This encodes CASSEALGNQPQHF.

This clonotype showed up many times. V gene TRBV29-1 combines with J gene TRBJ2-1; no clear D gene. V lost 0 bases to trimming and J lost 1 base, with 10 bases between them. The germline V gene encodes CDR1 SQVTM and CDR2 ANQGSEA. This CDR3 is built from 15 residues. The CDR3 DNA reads TGCAGCGTTGAAGACGGTGTGTTGTCCTACAATGAGCAGTTCTTC. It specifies CSVEDGVLSYNEQFF.

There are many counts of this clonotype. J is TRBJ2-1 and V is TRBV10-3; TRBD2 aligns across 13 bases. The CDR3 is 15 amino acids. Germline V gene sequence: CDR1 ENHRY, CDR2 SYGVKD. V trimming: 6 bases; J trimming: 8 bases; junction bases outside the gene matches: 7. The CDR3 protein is CAISRGLAGVDEQFF. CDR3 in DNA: TGTGCCATCAGCCGTGGACTAGCGGGAGTGGATGAGCAGTTCTTC.

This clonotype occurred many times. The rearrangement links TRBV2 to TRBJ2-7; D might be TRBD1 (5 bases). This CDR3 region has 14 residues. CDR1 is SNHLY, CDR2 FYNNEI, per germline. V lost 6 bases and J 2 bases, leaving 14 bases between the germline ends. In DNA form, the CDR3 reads TGTGCCAGCAGCTACAGACAGATGACCTACGAGCAGTACTTC. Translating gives CASSYRQMTYEQYF.

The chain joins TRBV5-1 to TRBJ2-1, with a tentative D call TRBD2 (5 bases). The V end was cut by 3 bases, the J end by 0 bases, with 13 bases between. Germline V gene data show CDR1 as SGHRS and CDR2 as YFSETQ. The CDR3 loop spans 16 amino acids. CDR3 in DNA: TGCGCCAGCAGCTCTAGCCCGGACCCCTCCTACAATGAGCAGTTCTTC. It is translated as CASSSSPDPSYNEQFF.

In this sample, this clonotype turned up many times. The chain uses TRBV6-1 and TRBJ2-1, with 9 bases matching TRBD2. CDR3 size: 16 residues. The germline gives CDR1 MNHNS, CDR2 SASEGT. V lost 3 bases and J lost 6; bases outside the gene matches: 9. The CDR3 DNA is TGTGCCAGCAGTGACCCTTTGGGACTAGCCCGCAATGAGCAGTTCTTC. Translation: CASSDPLGLARNEQFF.